The 5 T cell receptor beta chains below were found in one sample sequenced in a study of identical twins. MiXCR, run by TCRdb on the 5' RACE reads, gives a single entry per CDR3 protein. The repertoire holds approximately 260,000 distinct CDR3 sequences, with roughly 13% as singletons. The specimen sequenced was memory (CD45RO+) T cells sorted from blood. The receptors stem from a young woman in good health.

The rearrangement links TRBV7-8 to TRBJ1-1; D is undetermined. This CDR3 comprises 12 residues. Trimming stripped 5 bases from V and 12 bases from J, with 16 bases between. From germline, CDR1 is SGHVS and CDR2 FQNEAQ. The CDR3 region is CASSPPNGKTFF. The CDR3 DNA is TGTGCCAGCAGCCCGCCTAATGGCAAGACTTTCTTT. The variable domain in full, completed from reference TRBV7-8 and TRBJ1-1, reads GAGVSQSPRYKVAKRGQDVALRCDPISGHVSLFWYQQALGQGPEFLTYFQNEAQLDKSGLPSDRFFAERPEGSVSTLKIQRTQQEDSAVYLCASSPPNGKTFFGQGTRLTVV.

The J gene is TRBJ2-3, the V gene TRBV3-1; perhaps D is TRBD1 or TRBD2 (6 bases each). Germline V lookup: CDR1 LGHDT, CDR2 YNNKEL (reference sequence). The CDR3 runs to 17 residues. The V and J ends lost 10 bases and 5 bases respectively, with 28 bases between them. CDR3 protein: CATCLRVGGHGGDTQYF. CDR3 sequence (DNA): TGTGCCACCTGCTTAAGGGTGGGGGGCCACGGAGGAGATACGCAGTATTTT.

This clonotype was seen a few times. The chain couples TRBV7-9 to TRBJ2-3, with TRBD2 as a possible D gene (6 bases). Germline CDR1 is SEHNR and CDR2 is FQNEAQ (reference sequence). This CDR3 contains 14 residues. Trimming cost V 4 bases and J 6 bases, with 14 bases left between them. The CDR3 reads CASSWAGFADTQYF. CDR3 bases: TGTGCCAGCAGCTGGGCGGGATTCGCGGATACGCAGTATTTT.

The gene calls are TRBV7-3 and TRBJ1-1; D is uncertain. V lost 2 bases to trimming and J lost 1 base, with 14 bases between them. Germline CDR1 is SGHTA and CDR2 is FQGTGA. This CDR3 has 16 residues. CDR3 in DNA: TGTGCCAGCAGCTTACAGGCCGCGGCCGGGAACACTGAAGCTTTCTTT. This codes for CASSLQAAAGNTEAFF.

The rearrangement uses TRBV7-6 and TRBJ2-2; the D is unclear. Between the trimmed V and J ends, which lost 5 bases and 6 bases, there was a span of 10 bases. This CDR3 has 13 residues. The germline CDR1 and CDR2 sequences are SGHVS and FNYEAQ. The CDR3 reads CASSLLNSGELFF. CDR3 DNA sequence: TGTGCCAGCAGCCTCCTAAATTCCGGGGAGCTGTTTTTT.